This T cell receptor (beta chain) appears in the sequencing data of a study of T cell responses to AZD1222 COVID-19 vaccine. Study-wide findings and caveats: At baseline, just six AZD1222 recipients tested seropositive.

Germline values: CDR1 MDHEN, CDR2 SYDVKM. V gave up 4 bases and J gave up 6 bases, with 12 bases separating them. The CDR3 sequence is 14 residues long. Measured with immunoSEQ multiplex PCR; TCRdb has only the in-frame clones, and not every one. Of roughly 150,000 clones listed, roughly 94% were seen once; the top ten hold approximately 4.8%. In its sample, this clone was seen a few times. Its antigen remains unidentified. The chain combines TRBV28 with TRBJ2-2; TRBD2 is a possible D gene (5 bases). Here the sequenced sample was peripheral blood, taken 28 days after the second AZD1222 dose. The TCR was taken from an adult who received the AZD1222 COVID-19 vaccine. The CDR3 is CASSYRAEAGELFF. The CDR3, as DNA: TGTGCCAGCAGTTATAGAGCGGAGGCCGGGGAGCTGTTTTTT.